These T cell receptor beta chains were read from a single sample in a study of control samples from healthy donors and cancer patients. Using immunoSEQ multiplex PCR, the repertoire was profiled, and TCRdb retains in-frame clones only, with some absent. The table has about 55,000 clones, 85% to 95% seen once. Sequencing was performed on blood. These receptors were taken from a young man in good health. CDR3s include the opening cysteine and the closing phenylalanine or tryptophan. A D gene is named only where the DNA matches it firmly. Rows give clone size only sometimes, using once, few, many, or a class for an expanded clone.

clone_size j_call d_call v_call cdr3_nt cdr3_aa
once TRBJ2-6 . TRBV10-3 TGTGCCATCGGGCCCTCGGGCTCTGGGGCCAACGTCCTGACTTTC CAIGPSGSGANVLTF
. TRBJ1-2 . TRBV7-9 TGTGCCAGCAGCCCGGACAGTTTCTATGGCTACACCTTC CASSPDSFYGYTF
. TRBJ2-3 . TRBV5-1 TGCGCCAGCAGCTTGGTGGTGTCAGATACGCAGTATTTT CASSLVVSDTQYF
. TRBJ2-7 TRBD2 TRBV19 TGTGCCAGTAGTATAGAGGGAGGGAACGAGCAGTACTTC CASSIEGGNEQYF
. TRBJ2-3 TRBD2 TRBV11-2 TGTGCCAGCAGCTTAGTACTAGCGGGAGATGGGAGACGCACAGATACGCAGTATTTT CASSLVLAGDGRRTDTQYF
. TRBJ2-7 . TRBV30 TGTGCCTGGAGTGTACCCATAATAGGGTCCTACGAGCAGTACTTC CAWSVPIIGSYEQYF
once TRBJ2-7 . TRBV6-5 TGTGCCAGCAGTCCCCGGACTGAAACCTACGAGCAGTACTTC CASSPRTETYEQYF
. TRBJ2-7 TRBD2 TRBV25-1 TGTGCCAGCAGTGAATTAAGCGGGGGGCCCTACGAGCAGTACTTC CASSELSGGPYEQYF
. TRBJ2-1 . TRBV14 TGTGCCAGCAGCCCCTCGGGGGATGAGCAGTTCTTC CASSPSGDEQFF
once TRBJ2-7 . TRBV15 TGTGCCACCAGCAGAGCCATAGGAGGAGAAGAGCAGTACTTC CATSRAIGGEEQYF
. TRBJ2-3 TRBD2 TRBV7-2 TGTGCCAGCAGCCTGAAGGCAAGCGGGAGGGAATATACGCAGTATTTT CASSLKASGREYTQYF
. TRBJ2-7 TRBD1 TRBV10-3 TGTGCCATCAGCCGGGACAGGGTCTACGAGCAGTACTTC CAISRDRVYEQYF
once TRBJ2-7 . TRBV6-5 TGTGCCAGCAGCATCGGGAGCTCCTACGAGCAGTACTTC CASSIGSSYEQYF
. TRBJ2-5 TRBD2 TRBV6-4 TGTGCCAGCAGTGAACGGGCCCTAGCGGGAGAAAAAGAGACCCAGTACTTC CASSERALAGEKETQYF
. TRBJ2-2 TRBD2 TRBV7-8 TGTGCCAGCAGCTCCCTAGCGGGAGGAACCGGGGAGCTGTTTTTT CASSSLAGGTGELFF
. TRBJ2-2 . TRBV7-8 TGTGCCAGCAGCCAGGGGAGGTTAGCAGTTACCGGGGAGCTGTTTTTT CASSQGRLAVTGELFF
. TRBJ2-1 . TRBV30 TGTGCCTGCCTCGGGGCTACTAACAATGAGCAGTTCTTC CACLGATNNEQFF
. TRBJ2-7 TRBD2 TRBV5-1 TGCCCCCCCCGCCCCGGGGGGGGGAGCTCCTACGAGCAGTACTTC CPPRPGGGSSYEQYF
. TRBJ1-1 . TRBV2 TGTGCCAGCAGTGAATCTGGGACCACTGAAGCTTTCTTT CASSESGTTEAFF
. TRBJ2-1 TRBD2 TRBV6-1 TGTGCCAGCAGTGAACTAGCGGGCTCCTACAATGAGCAGTTCTTC CASSELAGSYNEQFF
. TRBJ1-3 TRBD1 TRBV6-5 TGTGCCAGCAGTTACCACACAGGGGTGGGAAACACCATATATTTT CASSYHTGVGNTIYF
. TRBJ2-1 TRBD1 TRBV28 TGTGCCAGCAGTTCTCCGGGACAGGGAGGTGCTGAGCAGTTCTTC CASSSPGQGGAEQFF
. TRBJ1-5 . TRBV7-9 TGTGCCAGCAGCTTAGGGTCGGCGGGGCGAAATCAGCCCCAGCATTTT CASSLGSAGRNQPQHF
once TRBJ2-5 TRBD2 TRBV3-1/TRBV3-2 TGTGCCAGCAGCCAAGATCTTGAGCGGGAGAGGCCGGAAGAGACCCAGTACTTC CASSQDLERERPEETQYF
. TRBJ1-5 . TRBV27 TGTGCCAGCAGTTTATCAGGGATCCGCGATCAGCCCCAGCATTTT CASSLSGIRDQPQHF
. TRBJ2-1 . TRBV7-3 TGTGCCAGCAGCTTAACTGGTGGGGCCAGGGAGCAGTTCTTC CASSLTGGAREQFF